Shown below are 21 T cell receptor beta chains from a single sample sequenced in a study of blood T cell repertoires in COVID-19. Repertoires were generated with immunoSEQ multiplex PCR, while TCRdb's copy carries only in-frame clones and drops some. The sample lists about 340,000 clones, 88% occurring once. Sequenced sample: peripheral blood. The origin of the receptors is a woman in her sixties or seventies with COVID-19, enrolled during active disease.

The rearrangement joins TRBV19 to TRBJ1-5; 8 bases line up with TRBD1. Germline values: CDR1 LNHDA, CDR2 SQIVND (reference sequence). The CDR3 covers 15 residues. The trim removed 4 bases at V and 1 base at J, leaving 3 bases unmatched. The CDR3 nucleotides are TGTGCCAGTAGTACTCAGGGGGCCAGCAATCAGCCCCAGCATTTT. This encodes CASSTQGASNQPQHF.

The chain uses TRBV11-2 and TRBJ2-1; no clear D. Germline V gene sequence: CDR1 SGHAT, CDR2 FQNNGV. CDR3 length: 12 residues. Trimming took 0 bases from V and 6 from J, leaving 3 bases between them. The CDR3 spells CASSLEANEQFF. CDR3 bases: TGTGCCAGCAGCTTAGAGGCCAATGAGCAGTTCTTC.

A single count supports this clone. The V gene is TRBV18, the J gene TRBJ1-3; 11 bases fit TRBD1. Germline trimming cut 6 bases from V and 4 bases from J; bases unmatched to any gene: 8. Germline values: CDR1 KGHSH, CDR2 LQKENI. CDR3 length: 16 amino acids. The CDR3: CASSYDGQGAGNTIYF. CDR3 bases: TGTGCCAGCTCGTATGATGGACAGGGGGCCGGAAACACCATATATTTT.

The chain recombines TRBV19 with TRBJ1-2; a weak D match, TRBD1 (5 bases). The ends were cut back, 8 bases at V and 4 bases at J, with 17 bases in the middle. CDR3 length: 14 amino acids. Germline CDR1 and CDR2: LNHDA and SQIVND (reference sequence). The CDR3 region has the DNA TGTGCCAGTTCCTCCTTGGGGGGATCCTATGGCTACACCTTC. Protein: CASSSLGGSYGYTF.

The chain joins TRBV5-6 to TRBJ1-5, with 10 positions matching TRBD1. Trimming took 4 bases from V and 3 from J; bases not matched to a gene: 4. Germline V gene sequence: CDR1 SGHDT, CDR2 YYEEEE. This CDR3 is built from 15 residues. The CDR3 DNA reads TGTGCCAGCAGCACTGGGACAGGGGACAATCAGCCCCAGCATTTT. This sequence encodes CASSTGTGDNQPQHF.

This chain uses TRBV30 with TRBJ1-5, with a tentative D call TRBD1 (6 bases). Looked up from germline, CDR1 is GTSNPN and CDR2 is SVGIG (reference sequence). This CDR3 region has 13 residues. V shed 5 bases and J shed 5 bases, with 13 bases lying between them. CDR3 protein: CAWGTGKHQPQHF. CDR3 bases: TGTGCCTGGGGAACAGGGAAGCATCAGCCCCAGCATTTT.

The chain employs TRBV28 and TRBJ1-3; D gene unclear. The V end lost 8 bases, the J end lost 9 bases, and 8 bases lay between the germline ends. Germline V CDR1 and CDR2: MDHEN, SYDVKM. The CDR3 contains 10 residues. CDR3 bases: TGTGCCAGCGGTCGGGGCACCATATATTTT. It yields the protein CASGRGTIYF.

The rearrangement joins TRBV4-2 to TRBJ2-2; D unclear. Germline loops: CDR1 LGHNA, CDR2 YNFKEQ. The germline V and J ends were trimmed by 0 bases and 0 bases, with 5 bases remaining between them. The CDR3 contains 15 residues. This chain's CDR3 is CASSQDLTNTGELFF. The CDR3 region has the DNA TGTGCCAGCAGCCAAGACCTAACGAACACCGGGGAGCTGTTTTTT.

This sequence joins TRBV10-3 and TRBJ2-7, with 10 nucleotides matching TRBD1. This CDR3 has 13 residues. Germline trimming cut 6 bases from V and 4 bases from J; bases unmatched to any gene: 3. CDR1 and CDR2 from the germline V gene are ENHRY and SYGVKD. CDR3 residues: CAISGQGGYEQYF. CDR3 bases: TGTGCCATCAGCGGACAGGGGGGTTACGAGCAGTACTTC.

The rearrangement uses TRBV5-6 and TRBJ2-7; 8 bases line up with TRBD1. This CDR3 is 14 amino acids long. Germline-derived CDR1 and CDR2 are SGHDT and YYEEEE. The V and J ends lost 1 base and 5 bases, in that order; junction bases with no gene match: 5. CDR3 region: CASSLFQGADEQYF. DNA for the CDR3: TGTGCCAGCAGCTTGTTTCAGGGGGCCGACGAGCAGTACTTC.

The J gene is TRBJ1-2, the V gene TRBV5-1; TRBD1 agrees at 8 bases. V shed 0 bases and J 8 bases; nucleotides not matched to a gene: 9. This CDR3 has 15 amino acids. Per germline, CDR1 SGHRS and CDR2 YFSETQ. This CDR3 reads CASSLDPTGAGGYTF. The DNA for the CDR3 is TGCGCCAGCAGCTTGGACCCGACAGGGGCCGGGGGCTACACCTTC.

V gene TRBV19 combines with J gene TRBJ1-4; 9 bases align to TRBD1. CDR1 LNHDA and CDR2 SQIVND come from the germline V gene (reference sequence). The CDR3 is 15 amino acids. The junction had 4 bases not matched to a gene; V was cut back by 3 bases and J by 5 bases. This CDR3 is CASSIGGTGNEKLFF. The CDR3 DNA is TGTGCCAGTAGTATCGGCGGGACAGGGAATGAAAAACTGTTTTTT. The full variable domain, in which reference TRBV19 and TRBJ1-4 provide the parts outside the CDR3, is DGGITQSPKYLFRKEGQNVTLSCEQNLNHDAMYWYRQDPGQGLRLIYYSQIVNDFQKGDIAEGYSVSREKKESFPLTVTSAQKNPTAFYLCASSIGGTGNEKLFFGSGTQLSVL.

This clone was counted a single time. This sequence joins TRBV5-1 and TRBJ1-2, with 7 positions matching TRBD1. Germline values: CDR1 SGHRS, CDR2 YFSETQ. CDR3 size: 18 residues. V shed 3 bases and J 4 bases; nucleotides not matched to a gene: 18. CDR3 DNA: TGCGCCAGCAGCTGGACCCCGGGACAGACCTTCGAGGGCTATGGCTACACCTTC. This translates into CASSWTPGQTFEGYGYTF.

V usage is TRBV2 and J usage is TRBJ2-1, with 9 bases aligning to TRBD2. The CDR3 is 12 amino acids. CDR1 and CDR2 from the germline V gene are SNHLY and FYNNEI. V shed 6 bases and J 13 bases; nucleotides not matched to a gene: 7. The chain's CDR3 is CASRPAGGAQFF. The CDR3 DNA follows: TGTGCCAGCAGACCTGCGGGGGGGGCACAGTTCTTC. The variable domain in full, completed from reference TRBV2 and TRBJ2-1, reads EPEVTQTPSHQVTQMGQEVILRCVPISNHLYFYWYRQILGQKVEFLVSFYNNEISEKSEIFDDQFSVERPDGSNFTLKIRSTKLEDSAMYFCASRPAGGAQFFGPGTRLTVL.

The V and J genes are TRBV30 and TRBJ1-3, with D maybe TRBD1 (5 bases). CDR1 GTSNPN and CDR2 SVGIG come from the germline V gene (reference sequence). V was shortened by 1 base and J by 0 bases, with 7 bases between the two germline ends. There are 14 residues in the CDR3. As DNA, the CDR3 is TGTGCCTGGAGTGCTGACAGCTCTGGAAACACCATATATTTT. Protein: CAWSADSSGNTIYF.

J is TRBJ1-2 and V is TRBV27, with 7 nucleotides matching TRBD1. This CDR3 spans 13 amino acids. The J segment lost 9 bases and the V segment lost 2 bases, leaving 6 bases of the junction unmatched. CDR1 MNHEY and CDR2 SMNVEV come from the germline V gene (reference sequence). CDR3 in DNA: TGTGCCAGCAGTTTAGGAGCGACAGGGAGCTACACCTTC. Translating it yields CASSLGATGSYTF.

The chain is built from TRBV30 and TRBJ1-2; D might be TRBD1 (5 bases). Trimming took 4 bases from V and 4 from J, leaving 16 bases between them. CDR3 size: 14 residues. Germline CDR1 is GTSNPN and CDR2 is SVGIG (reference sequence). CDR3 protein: CAWNRGKSPYGYTF. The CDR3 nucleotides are TGTGCCTGGAACCGGGGGAAATCACCCTATGGCTACACCTTC.

CDR3 nucleotides: TGTGCCAGCCGGCTACTCGGGACAGATAGCAATCAGCCCCAGCATTTT. This encodes CASRLLGTDSNQPQHF. The chain recombines TRBV6-6 with TRBJ1-5, with 7 bases that match TRBD1. Unmatched junction bases numbered 10, after V lost 8 bases and J lost 0 bases. This CDR3 is 16 amino acids long. Looked up from germline, CDR1 is MNHNY and CDR2 is SVGAGI (reference sequence).

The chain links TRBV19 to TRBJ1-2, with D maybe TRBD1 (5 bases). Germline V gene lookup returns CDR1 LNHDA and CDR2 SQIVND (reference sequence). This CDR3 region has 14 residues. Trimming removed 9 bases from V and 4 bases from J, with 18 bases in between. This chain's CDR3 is CASRAWTPPYGYTF. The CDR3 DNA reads TGTGCCAGCCGAGCTTGGACACCGCCCTATGGCTACACCTTC.

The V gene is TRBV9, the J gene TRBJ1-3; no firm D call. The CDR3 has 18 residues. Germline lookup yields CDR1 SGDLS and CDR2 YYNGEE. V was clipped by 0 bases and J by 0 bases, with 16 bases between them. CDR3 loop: CASSVGVSQASSGNTIYF. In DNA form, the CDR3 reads TGTGCCAGCAGCGTAGGAGTTAGTCAGGCGTCCTCTGGAAACACCATATATTTT.

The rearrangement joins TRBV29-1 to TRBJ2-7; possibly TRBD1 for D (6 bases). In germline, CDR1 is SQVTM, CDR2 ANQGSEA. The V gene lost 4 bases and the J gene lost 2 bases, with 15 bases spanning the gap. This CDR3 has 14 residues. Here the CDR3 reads CSVGVETGTYEQYF. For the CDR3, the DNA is TGCAGCGTTGGGGTGGAGACAGGTACCTACGAGCAGTACTTC.